The text below deals with one T cell receptor (beta chain). Its antigen is unidentified. The treatment here: around 19 received Ad26.COV2.S at low or high dose, single or two shots; about 5 received placebo; per-sample allocation not given. After the first vaccine or placebo injection, samples were drawn on day 63. The data derive from a study of Ad26.COV2.S vaccination and SARS-CoV-2 variants. Study overall: Each vaccinee took Ad26.COV2.S intramuscularly, once or twice 56 days apart.

Regarding the study as a whole: Breadth of non-spike TCRs did not differ between vaccinees and placebo recipients. There was reportedly substantial breadth in spike-specific CD8+ and CD4+ T cell responses after vaccination. Possibly, TCR breadth and depth analyses underestimated total T cell responses.

This CDR3 comprises 15 residues. CDR1 and CDR2 from the germline V gene are MNHEY and SVGAGI. Trimming shortened V by 6 bases and J by 1 base, and 14 bases separated the two germline ends. Assay used: immunoSEQ multiplex PCR; TCRdb lists only in-frame clones, some missing. The sample carries 350,000 to 550,000 clones, 89% recorded once. The sequencing used peripheral blood, collected in a trial of Ad26.COV2.S vaccine versus placebo. The V call is TRBV6-5, the J call TRBJ2-3, with unresolved D. This clonotype was obtained from a person aged 18-60 years who received the Ad26.COV2.S COVID-19 vaccine or a placebo. DNA for the CDR3: TGTGCCAGCAGGTCCCGAACCCTAGGCACAGATACGCAGTATTTT. Translation: CASRSRTLGTDTQYF.